Below are 8 T cell receptor beta chains sequenced from a single sample in a study of T cell responses to AZD1222 COVID-19 vaccine. Libraries were prepared by immunoSEQ multiplex PCR; TCRdb keeps only in-frame clonotypes and omits some of them. The repertoire includes over 65,000 clones, almost 90% of them detected once, and 6.9% sits in the top ten. This material consisted of peripheral blood, taken 28 days after the second AZD1222 dose. The receptors here all came from an adult who received the AZD1222 COVID-19 vaccine.

The rearrangement joins TRBV5-1 to TRBJ2-3; no clear D. V lost 0 bases and J 1 base, leaving 6 bases between the germline ends. The CDR3 is made up of 14 amino acids. Germline V lookup: CDR1 SGHRS, CDR2 YFSETQ. The CDR3 region has the DNA TGCGCCAGCAGCTTGGCTAGGGGCACAGATACGCAGTATTTT. Its protein is CASSLARGTDTQYF.

J is TRBJ1-1 and V is TRBV28; 7 bases are shared with TRBD1. V lost 2 bases, J lost 5 bases, and 8 bases stayed unmatched. This CDR3 region has 15 residues. The germline V gene encodes CDR1 MDHEN and CDR2 SYDVKM. CDR3 nucleotide sequence: TGTGCCAGCAGTTTACCCGAACAGGGGTGGACTGAAGCTTTCTTT. Translated: CASSLPEQGWTEAFF.

In this sample, this clone turned up once. V usage is TRBV27 and J usage is TRBJ2-3; the D is unclear. CDR1 MNHEY and CDR2 SMNVEV come from the germline V gene (reference sequence). Trimming took 1 base from V and 2 from J, leaving 7 bases between them. CDR3 length equals 14 residues. The CDR3 coding sequence is TGTGCCAGCAGTTTATTAGCTGACACAGATACGCAGTATTTT. Its translation is CASSLLADTDTQYF.

The chain carries TRBV28 and TRBJ1-6, with 9 bases aligning to TRBD1. With V trimmed by 7 bases and J by 11 bases, 12 bases remained unmatched. The CDR3 runs to 15 residues. Germline assignment: CDR1 MDHEN and CDR2 SYDVKM. The CDR3 sequence: CASIHRDRDRTPLHF. The CDR3 bases are TGTGCCAGCATACACCGGGACAGGGATCGGACACCCCTCCACTTT.

The chain has TRBV5-1 and TRBJ1-1; D unresolved. The CDR3 sequence is 14 residues long. From germline, CDR1 is SGHRS and CDR2 YFSETQ. Trimming left V 2 bases short and J 5 bases short, with 13 bases between. CDR3 bases: TGCGCCAGCAGCTTTGGGGAGCCGGGTACTGAAGCTTTCTTT. This sequence encodes CASSFGEPGTEAFF.

The chain joins TRBV6-5 to TRBJ2-1, with TRBD2 matching over 14 bases. The J segment lost 10 bases and the V segment lost 2 bases, leaving 4 bases of the junction unmatched. The germline V gene has CDR1 MNHEY and CDR2 SVGAGI. This CDR3 region has 15 residues. CDR3 DNA: TGTGCCAGCAGTTACGCGACTAGCGGGAGGGCCGAGCAGTTCTTC. Amino acid sequence: CASSYATSGRAEQFF.

This clone was counted between two and nine times. The rearrangement links TRBV12-1 to TRBJ2-7; TRBD2, the D gene given by the table, was not confirmed from the DNA. TRBV12-1 is a pseudogene. This CDR3 contains 15 residues. CDR3 amino acids: CASSRALAGYYEQYF. The CDR3, as DNA: TGTGCCAGCTCTAGGGCCCTAGCGGGATACTACGAGCAGTACTTC.

CDR3 coding DNA: TGCAGCGCCCTAGTTAGGCCCGGGGAGCTGTTTTTT. Translated, it gives CSALVRPGELFF. The chain has TRBV29-1 and TRBJ2-2; D is ambiguous. Germline-derived CDR1 and CDR2 are SQVTM and ANQGSEA. The V gene lost 7 bases and the J gene lost 6 bases, with 12 bases spanning the gap. The CDR3 spans 12 residues.